This record covers a single T cell receptor (beta chain). The antigen is not known. The junction shows a germline mismatch at one end, possibly a read error. Germline V gene data show CDR1 as SQVTM and CDR2 as ANQGSEA. This CDR3 region has 11 residues. RNA was extracted from bulk tissue without any cell sorting. The sample comes from a study of tumor and adjacent non-tumor tissue in lung cancer. General study points: TCR diversity was significantly greater in tumor than normal lung tissue. Higher tumor TCR diversity was associated with shorter survival.

TCRbeta libraries were built with three rounds of nested PCR, modified from ARM-PCR. TCRdb fed the multiplex PCR reads into MiXCR, producing one record per CDR3 protein. The profile shows about 70,000 distinct CDR3 sequences, around three quarters of them singletons. The chain employs TRBV29-1 and TRBJ2-1, with no clear D. The sample comprised lung tumor tissue. This TCR was recovered from a man aged 55 to 69 with non-small cell lung cancer. The CDR3, as DNA: TGCAACGTTTACCTAGTCATTGACCAGTTCTTC. Encoded protein: CNVYLVIDQFF.